This TCR beta chain is from a study of long-term antiretroviral therapy in people with HIV. Researchers ran immunoSEQ v3.0 at survey level. Generated by immunoSEQ multiplex PCR, the TCRdb table keeps only in-frame clones and is missing some. The data show roughly 28,000 clones, roughly 80% seen once. Regarding this clone: What it binds is unknown.

Donors needed at least one pre-ART PBMC sample plus at least two post-ART samples. All participants with HIV were treated in the United States. The CDR3 spans 17 residues. V was pared by 0 bases and J by 3 bases, with 10 bases of the junction left unmatched. Looked up from germline, CDR1 is SGDLS and CDR2 is YYNGEE. Whole-study results and caveats: Participants lacked recorded data on ART adherence, viral resistance or therapy changes.

The receptor was isolated from a man aged 45-60 years with HIV. This chain links TRBV9 with TRBJ1-1; 8 bases match TRBD1. The sequencing here drew on unsorted PBMCs, taken 2.9 years after starting antiretroviral therapy. The CDR3 region has the DNA TGTGCCAGCAGCGTAGCTATAACAGGGGGACGGGACACTGAAGCTTTCTTT. Translated: CASSVAITGGRDTEAFF.